This is a list of T cell receptor beta chains from one sample in a study of cytomegalovirus exposure and HLA in healthy donors. The method was immunoSEQ multiplex PCR; TCRdb's version includes in-frame clones alone and lacks a portion of them. The sample comprises approximately 140,000 clones, approximately 79% of which are singletons, and 6.3% rests with the top ten. The specimen was PBMCs. The receptors shown here come from a man in his forties or fifties in good health and CMV-seropositive. CDR3s include the opening cysteine and the closing phenylalanine or tryptophan. The order of the fields is V gene, CDR3 length, D gene, clone size, J gene, CDR3 protein, CDR3 DNA. A D gene is named only where the DNA matches it firmly. For some rows the clone size is stated as once, few or many, or as a class when expanded; others skip it.

>TRBV28|14|TRBD2|NA|TRBJ2-1
CASEVTGGRNEQFF
TGTGCCAGCGAAGTGACGGGAGGAAGGAATGAGCAGTTCTTC
>TRBV27|16|NA|NA|TRBJ2-7
CASSAPSRDSSYEQYF
TGTGCCAGCAGTGCCCCCTCCCGGGATTCATCCTACGAGCAGTACTTC
>TRBV5-4|16|TRBD2|NA|TRBJ2-7
CASSLVITSGLYEQYF
TGTGCCAGCAGCTTAGTCATAACTAGCGGACTGTACGAGCAGTACTTC
>TRBV9|16|TRBD1|NA|TRBJ1-3
CASNPGQGAAGNTIYF
TGTGCCAGCAACCCGGGACAGGGGGCGGCTGGAAACACCATATATTTT
>TRBV27|13|TRBD1|NA|TRBJ2-7
CASTKGQHYEQYF
TGTGCCAGCACTAAGGGACAGCACTACGAGCAGTACTTC
>TRBV19|16|TRBD1|few|TRBJ1-1
CASRWTGGMRSTEAFF
TGTGCCAGCCGCTGGACAGGGGGGATGCGGAGCACTGAAGCTTTCTTT
>TRBV11-2|19|TRBD2|NA|TRBJ2-1
CASSFRAGLAGGPANEQFF
TGTGCCAGCAGCTTCCGGGCTGGGCTAGCGGGAGGGCCGGCCAATGAGCAGTTCTTC
>TRBV10-2|14|TRBD1|few|TRBJ1-1
CASRYRGLDTEAFF
TGCGCCAGCAGGTACAGGGGGCTGGACACTGAAGCTTTCTTT
>TRBV5-5|14|TRBD1|few|TRBJ1-1
CASSFDRVNTEAFF
TGTGCCAGCAGCTTCGACAGGGTGAACACTGAAGCTTTCTTT
>TRBV29-1|14|NA|NA|TRBJ2-5
CSVGWGTPGETQYF
TGCAGCGTTGGATGGGGTACCCCAGGGGAGACCCAGTACTTC
>TRBV1|16|NA|few|TRBJ2-1
CTSSQVEGGGYNEQFF
TGCACCAGCAGCCAAGTTGAAGGGGGCGGATACAATGAGCAGTTCTTC
>TRBV7-2|16|TRBD2|once|TRBJ2-1
CASSSSPLAGSNEQFF
TGTGCCAGCAGCTCCTCGCCCCTAGCGGGAAGTAATGAGCAGTTCTTC
>TRBV28|16|TRBD1|NA|TRBJ2-7
CASRTPVGTVGYEQYF
TGTGCCAGCAGAACTCCTGTAGGGACAGTCGGCTACGAGCAGTACTTC
>TRBV25-1|12|NA|few|TRBJ2-5
CASSAGVETQYF
TGTGCCAGCAGTGCAGGGGTGGAGACCCAGTACTTC
>TRBV6-1|13|NA|NA|TRBJ2-7
CASSGTFPYEQYF
TGTGCCAGCAGCGGGACATTCCCCTACGAGCAGTACTTC
>TRBV11-2|14|TRBD1|NA|TRBJ1-1
CASSKGQEATEAFF
TGTGCCAGCAGCAAGGGACAGGAGGCAACTGAAGCTTTCTTT
>TRBV7-3|14|TRBD1|NA|TRBJ2-3
CASSPRQGPDTQYF
TGTGCCAGCAGCCCCCGACAGGGTCCAGATACGCAGTATTTT
>TRBV2|15|TRBD1|NA|TRBJ1-5
CASRIGTGGWQPQHF
TGTGCCAGCAGGATCGGGACAGGGGGGTGGCAGCCCCAGCATTTT
>TRBV6-5|15|NA|NA|TRBJ2-1
CASSPFGRGDNEQFF
TGTGCCAGCAGTCCGTTTGGGCGGGGAGACAATGAGCAGTTCTTC
>TRBV5-4|14|TRBD1|NA|TRBJ1-6
CASSSDRGNSPLHF
TGTGCCAGCAGCTCGGACAGGGGGAATTCACCCCTCCACTTT
>TRBV4-1|18|TRBD1|NA|TRBJ1-1
CASSLYKGQVAGDTEAFF
TGCGCCAGCAGCCTGTACAAGGGACAGGTAGCGGGGGACACTGAAGCTTTCTTT
>TRBV4-1|14|NA|NA|TRBJ2-3
CASSQVRSTDTQYF
TGCGCCAGCAGCCAAGTGAGAAGCACAGATACGCAGTATTTT
>TRBV18|16|TRBD1|NA|TRBJ2-3
CASSPAGTGITDTQYF
TGTGCCAGCTCTCCTGCCGGGACAGGGATCACAGATACGCAGTATTTT
>TRBV6-1|15|TRBD1|NA|TRBJ2-1
CASSVRQGTNNEQFF
TGTGCCAGCAGTGTTCGACAGGGGACGAACAATGAGCAGTTCTTC
>TRBV27|15|TRBD2|NA|TRBJ2-3
CASSLLAGSTDTQYF
TGTGCCAGCAGCCTACTAGCGGGTAGCACAGATACGCAGTATTTT
>TRBV9|14|NA|NA|TRBJ1-5
CASSVGPGFQPQHF
TGTGCCAGCAGCGTGGGGCCAGGGTTTCAGCCCCAGCATTTT
>TRBV18|16|NA|NA|TRBJ2-7
CASSPFGTSTAYEQYF
TGTGCCAGCTCACCGTTCGGGACATCTACGGCCTACGAGCAGTACTTC
>TRBV29-1|15|TRBD1|NA|TRBJ2-7
CSGCRGQGCSYEQYF
TGCAGCGGCTGTCGAGGACAGGGGTGCTCCTACGAGCAGTACTTC
>TRBV9|19|TRBD1|NA|TRBJ1-1
CASSASLLTGAPEDTEAFF
TGTGCCAGCAGCGCCAGCCTCCTTACAGGGGCACCGGAGGACACTGAAGCTTTCTTT
>TRBV2|14|NA|once|TRBJ2-3
CASLGREYTDTQYF
TGTGCCAGCTTGGGGCGGGAATACACAGATACGCAGTATTTT
>TRBV10-1|14|TRBD1|NA|TRBJ2-7
CASSAGTGSYEQYF
TGCGCCAGCAGTGCCGGGACAGGGTCCTACGAGCAGTACTTC
>TRBV2|14|TRBD1|few|TRBJ1-4
CASTRTGGDEKLFF
TGTGCCAGCACTCGGACAGGGGGCGATGAAAAACTGTTTTTT
>TRBV6-1|16|TRBD2|NA|TRBJ2-2
CASSVRGGVGTGELFF
TGTGCCAGCAGTGTACGGGGGGGAGTGGGAACCGGGGAGCTGTTTTTT
>TRBV5-5|16|TRBD1|NA|TRBJ1-2
CASSPGQGRESYGYTF
TGTGCCAGCAGCCCGGGACAGGGACGTGAAAGCTATGGCTACACCTTC
>TRBV5-4|15|TRBD1|NA|TRBJ2-5
CASSDNRGYQETQYF
TGTGCCAGCAGCGACAACAGGGGGTACCAAGAGACCCAGTACTTC
>TRBV29-1|13|NA|NA|TRBJ2-7
CSVGYRETYEQYF
TGCAGCGTTGGGTACAGGGAAACCTACGAGCAGTACTTC
>TRBV5-1|19|TRBD2|NA|TRBJ2-7
CASSLGRLAGGRRTAEQYF
TGCGCCAGCAGCTTGGGGCGACTAGCGGGAGGACGTCGAACTGCCGAGCAGTACTTC
>TRBV30|14|NA|NA|TRBJ2-2
CAWSPGIYTGELFF
TGTGCCTGGAGTCCGGGGATATACACCGGGGAGCTGTTTTTT
>TRBV10-1|12|TRBD2|once|TRBJ2-1
CASSGAGGPSFF
TGCGCCAGCAGTGGGGCGGGAGGGCCAAGTTTCTTC
>TRBV7-2|13|TRBD1|few|TRBJ1-1
CASSLGSGGIAFF
TGTGCCAGCAGCTTAGGATCAGGGGGCATAGCTTTCTTT
>TRBV5-1|12|NA|NA|TRBJ2-1
CASSLAFYEQFF
TGCGCCAGCAGCTTGGCCTTCTATGAGCAGTTCTTC
>TRBV7-9|16|TRBD2|once|TRBJ2-7
CSSSSWGGGYDYEQYF
TGTTCCAGCAGCTCCTGGGGGGGAGGGTACGACTACGAGCAGTACTTC
>TRBV28|14|TRBD2|NA|TRBJ2-7
CASSLTSGSYEQYF
TGTGCCAGCAGCTTGACTAGCGGGTCCTACGAGCAGTACTTC
>TRBV19|13|NA|NA|TRBJ1-4
CASSIPGNEKLFF
TGTGCCAGTAGTATACCAGGGAATGAAAAACTGTTTTTT
>TRBV25-1|15|TRBD1|NA|TRBJ2-1
CATSPTGVLINEQFF
TGTGCGACCAGCCCAACAGGGGTCTTAATCAATGAGCAGTTCTTC
>TRBV7-3|13|NA|NA|TRBJ1-1
CASSLVADTEAFF
TGTGCCAGCAGCTTAGTGGCGGACACTGAAGCTTTCTTT
>TRBV5-6|16|TRBD1|NA|TRBJ1-3
CASSYGTGVSGNTIYF
TGTGCCAGCAGCTATGGGACAGGCGTCTCTGGAAACACCATATATTTT
>TRBV7-9|15|NA|once|TRBJ2-7
CASSLDGGLSYEQYF
TGTGCCAGCAGCTTAGATGGCGGCTTATCCTACGAGCAGTACTTC
>TRBV11-3|16|TRBD1|NA|TRBJ2-7
CASSSAGQGFTYEQYF
TGTGCCAGCAGCTCGGCCGGACAGGGCTTCACCTACGAGCAGTACTTC
>TRBV5-1|15|TRBD2|once|TRBJ2-7
CASSLAGGGGYEQYF
TGCGCCAGCAGCTTGGCCGGGGGGGGCGGCTACGAGCAGTACTTC
>TRBV5-1|14|TRBD1|NA|TRBJ2-2
CASSLAGGGGELFF
TGCGCCAGCAGCTTGGCAGGGGGCGGCGGGGAGCTGTTTTTT
>TRBV5-1|13|NA|NA|TRBJ2-5
CASSSGAQETQYF
TGCGCCAGCAGCTCAGGCGCTCAAGAGACCCAGTACTTC
>TRBV19|14|NA|once|TRBJ1-6
CASTKNWAGQPLHF
TGTGCCAGCACCAAAAACTGGGCAGGGCAACCCCTCCACTTT
>TRBV5-6|16|NA|NA|TRBJ2-2
CASSLFRVRNTGELFF
TGTGCCAGCAGCTTGTTCAGGGTCCGGAACACCGGGGAGCTGTTTTTT
>TRBV11-2|13|NA|NA|TRBJ1-2
CASSLIDNYGYTF
TGTGCCAGCAGCTTAATAGATAACTATGGCTACACCTTC